Sequencing of this T cell receptor beta chain was carried out in a study of control samples from healthy donors and cancer patients. CDR1 and CDR2 from the germline V gene are MNHEY and SMNVEV (reference sequence). With 7 bases clipped from V and 2 bases from J, the junction kept 4 bases outside the gene matches. The CDR3 is 13 amino acids. The table came from immunoSEQ multiplex PCR; TCRdb's copy has only in-frame clones and leaves some out. Of 90,000 to 110,000 clones listed, 90% were seen once; the top ten hold about 4.2%. This chain uses TRBV27 with TRBJ1-1; 7 bases align to TRBD1. This receptor was taken from a human donor in good health. The donor label of this sample is uncertain. Specimen: blood. In DNA, the CDR3 is TGTGCCAGCAAGGGGACAGTTAACACTGAAGCTTTCTTT. It yields the protein CASKGTVNTEAFF.